This TCR beta chain is from a study of shared clonotypes between healthy human individuals. Study-wide background: CD4 naive and CD4 memory each took three plates per donor, while CD8 naive took two and CD8 memory one. Whole-study results and caveats: All-four-donor shared clonotypes had higher generation probabilities than non-shared clonotypes did.

CDR3 length: 13 residues. The germline gives CDR1 PRHDT, CDR2 FYEKMQ (reference sequence). Trimming at V came to 1 base and at J to 4 bases, leaving 0 bases not matched to a gene. Clones were sequenced by immunoSEQ multiplex PCR, and TCRdb holds only the in-frame ones, with some missing. The sample lists roughly 2.5 million clones; about 92% were seen once. This clone showed up just a few times. As yet, its antigen is unknown. J is TRBJ1-1 and V is TRBV13; TRBD1 aligns across 7 bases. The sample was naive CD4+ T cells sorted from blood. The sample's subset: CD45RA+ positively selected. The TCR originated in a man younger than 35 in good health. In DNA form, the CDR3 reads TGTGCCAGCAGCTTAGCAGGGGGCACTGAAGCTTTCTTT. Amino acid sequence: CASSLAGGTEAFF.